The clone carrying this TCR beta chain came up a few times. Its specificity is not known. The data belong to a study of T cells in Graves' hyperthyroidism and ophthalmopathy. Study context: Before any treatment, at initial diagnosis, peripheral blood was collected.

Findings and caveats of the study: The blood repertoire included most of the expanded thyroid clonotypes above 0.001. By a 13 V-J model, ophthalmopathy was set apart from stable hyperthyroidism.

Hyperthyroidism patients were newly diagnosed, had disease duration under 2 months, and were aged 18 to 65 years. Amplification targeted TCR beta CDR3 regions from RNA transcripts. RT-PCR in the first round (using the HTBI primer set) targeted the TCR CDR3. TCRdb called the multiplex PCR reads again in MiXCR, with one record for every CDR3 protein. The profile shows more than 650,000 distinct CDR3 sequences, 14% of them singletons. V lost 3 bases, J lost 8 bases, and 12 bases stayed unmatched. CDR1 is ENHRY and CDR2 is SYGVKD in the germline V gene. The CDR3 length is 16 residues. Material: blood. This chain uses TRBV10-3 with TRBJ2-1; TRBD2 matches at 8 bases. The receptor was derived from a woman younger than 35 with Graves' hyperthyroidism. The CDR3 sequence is CAISDVGAGAGDEQFF. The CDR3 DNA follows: TGTGCCATCAGTGACGTGGGAGCGGGGGCCGGGGATGAGCAGTTCTTC.